Here is one T cell receptor (beta chain) with its context. Seattle enrolled patients during active infection and tracked them longitudinally. These data originate in a study of blood T cell repertoires in COVID-19. In the study overall: The cDNA or gDNA used as material had been derived from T cells, B-cell-depleted T cells, or PBMCs.

Some clones are missing from TCRdb's copy, which holds only in-frame ones; the method was immunoSEQ multiplex PCR. This table has 300,000 to 400,000 clones, around 87% appearing once. The germline V gene encodes CDR1 MNHEY and CDR2 SMNVEV (reference sequence). Deletions cut 4 bases from V and 3 bases from J, with 4 bases between. The length of the CDR3 is 12 residues. The sequence was collected from a woman between 45 and 60 years old with COVID-19, enrolled during active disease. Sequenced sample: peripheral blood. The V and J genes are TRBV27 and TRBJ1-5; D gene ambiguous. The chain's CDR3 is CASSSLNQPQHF. The DNA of the CDR3 is TGTGCCAGCAGTTCCCTCAATCAGCCCCAGCATTTT.